This T cell receptor (beta chain) was identified during a study of read filtering for tumor transcriptome and immune sequencing. The overall study: Patients were approximately 18 male and some 13 female, mean age approximately 60 years, range about 47 to 85. Broader study findings: Around 85% of IR-seq clonotypes had one read, totaling approximately 3.3% of reads; RNA-seq: approximately 73% and 42%. RNA-seq captured clonotypes less deeply and reliably than IR-seq.

This library used around 400 ng RNA and molecular barcoded adaptors spanning alpha/delta and beta/gamma chains. TCRdb fed the reads into MiXCR, producing one record per CDR3 protein. The sample shows fewer than 100,000 distinct CDR3 sequences, roughly 12% of them seen only once. The CDR3 consists of 14 residues. Trimming removed 3 bases at V and 3 bases at J, with 10 bases between. Germline V gene sequence: CDR1 LNHNV, CDR2 YYDKDF (reference sequence). Sampling of bone marrow took place during active disease in every patient. This clonotype was seen at least ten times. Antigen unknown. The chain joins TRBV15 to TRBJ2-3; D gene uncertain. Sequences were obtained from a population of CD138-negative cells sorted from bone marrow. The sequence came from a donor older than 35 with multiple myeloma. For the CDR3, the DNA is TGTGCCACCAGCAGGGAGCAGGTAACAGATACGCAGTATTTT. It is translated as CATSREQVTDTQYF.